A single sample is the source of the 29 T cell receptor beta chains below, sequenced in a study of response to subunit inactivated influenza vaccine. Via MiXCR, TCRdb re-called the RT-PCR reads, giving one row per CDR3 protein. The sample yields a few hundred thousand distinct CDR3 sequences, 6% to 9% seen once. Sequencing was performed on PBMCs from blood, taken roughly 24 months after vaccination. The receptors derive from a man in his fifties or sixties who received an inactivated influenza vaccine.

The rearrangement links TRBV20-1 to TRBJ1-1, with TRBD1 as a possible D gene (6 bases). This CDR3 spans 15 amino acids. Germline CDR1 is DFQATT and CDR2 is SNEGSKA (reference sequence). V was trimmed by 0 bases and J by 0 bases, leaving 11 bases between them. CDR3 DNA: TGCAGTGCTAGAGATGCCCAGGGGTTGAACACTGAAGCTTTCTTT. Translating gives CSARDAQGLNTEAFF.

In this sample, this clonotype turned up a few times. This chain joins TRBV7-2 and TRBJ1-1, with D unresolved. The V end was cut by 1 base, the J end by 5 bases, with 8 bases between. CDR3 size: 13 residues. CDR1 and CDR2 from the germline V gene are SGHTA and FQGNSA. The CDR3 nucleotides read TGTGCCAGCAGCTTAGTGGTCCGAACTGAAGCTTTCTTT. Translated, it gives CASSLVVRTEAFF.

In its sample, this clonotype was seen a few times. The CDR3 sequence is CASSQGRGTDYGYTF. The CDR3 DNA sequence: TGCGCCAGCAGCCAAGGCCGGGGGACGGACTATGGCTACACCTTC. V gene TRBV4-3 combines with J gene TRBJ1-2; D is perhaps TRBD1 (5 bases). The CDR3 is 15 amino acids. CDR1 LGHNA and CDR2 YSLEER come from the germline V gene. V dropped 1 base and J dropped 3 bases, with 12 bases sitting between them.

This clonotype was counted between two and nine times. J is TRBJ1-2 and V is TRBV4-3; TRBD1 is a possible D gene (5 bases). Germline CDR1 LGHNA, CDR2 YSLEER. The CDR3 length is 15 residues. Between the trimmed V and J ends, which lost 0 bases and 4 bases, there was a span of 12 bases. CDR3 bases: TGCGCCAGCAGCCAAGATTTAAGGGGAACCTATGGCTACACCTTC. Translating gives CASSQDLRGTYGYTF.

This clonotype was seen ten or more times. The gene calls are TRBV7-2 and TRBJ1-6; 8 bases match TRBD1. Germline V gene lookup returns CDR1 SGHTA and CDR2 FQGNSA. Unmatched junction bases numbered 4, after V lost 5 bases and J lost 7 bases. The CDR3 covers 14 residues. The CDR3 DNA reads TGTGCCAGCAGCCTCCGGACAGGGAATTCACCCCTCCACTTT. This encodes CASSLRTGNSPLHF.

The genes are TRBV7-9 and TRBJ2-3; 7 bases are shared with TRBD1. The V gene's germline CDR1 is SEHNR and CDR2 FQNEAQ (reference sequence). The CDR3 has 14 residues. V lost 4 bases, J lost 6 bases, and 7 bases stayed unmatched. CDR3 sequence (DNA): TGTGCCAGCAGCTACAGAGAGGACAGGGATACGCAGTATTTT. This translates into CASSYREDRDTQYF.

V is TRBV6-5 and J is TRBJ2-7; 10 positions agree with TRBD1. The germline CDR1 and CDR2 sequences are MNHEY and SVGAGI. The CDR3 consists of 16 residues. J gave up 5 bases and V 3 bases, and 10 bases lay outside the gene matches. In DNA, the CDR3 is TGTGCCAGCAGTTATCCGGACAGGGGGTTGATCAACGAGCAGTACTTC. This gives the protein CASSYPDRGLINEQYF.

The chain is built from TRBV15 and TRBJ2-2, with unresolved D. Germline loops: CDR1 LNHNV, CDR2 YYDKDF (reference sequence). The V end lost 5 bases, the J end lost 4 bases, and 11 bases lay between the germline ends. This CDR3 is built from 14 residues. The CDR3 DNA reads TGTGCCACCAGCCCGCCAATAGTCACCGGGGAGCTGTTTTTT. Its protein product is CATSPPIVTGELFF.

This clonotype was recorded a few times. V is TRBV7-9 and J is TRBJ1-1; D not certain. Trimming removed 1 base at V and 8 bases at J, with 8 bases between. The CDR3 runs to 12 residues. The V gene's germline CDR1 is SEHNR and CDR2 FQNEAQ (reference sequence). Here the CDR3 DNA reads TGTGCCAGCAGCTTAGGGGTCAGAGAAGCTTTCTTT. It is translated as CASSLGVREAFF.

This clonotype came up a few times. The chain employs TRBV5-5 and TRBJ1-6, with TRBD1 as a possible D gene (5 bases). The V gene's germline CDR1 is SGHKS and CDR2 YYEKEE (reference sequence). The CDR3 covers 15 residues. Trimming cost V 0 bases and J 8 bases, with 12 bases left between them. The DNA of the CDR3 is TGTGCCAGCAGCTTGGAAGGGGTTTTAGATTCACCCCTCCACTTT. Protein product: CASSLEGVLDSPLHF.

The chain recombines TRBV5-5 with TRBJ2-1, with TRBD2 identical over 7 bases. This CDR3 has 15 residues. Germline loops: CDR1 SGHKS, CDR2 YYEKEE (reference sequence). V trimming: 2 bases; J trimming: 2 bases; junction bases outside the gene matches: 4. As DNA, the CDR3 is TGTGCCAGCAGCTTAAGCGGGGAGACCTACAATGAGCAGTTCTTC. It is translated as CASSLSGETYNEQFF.

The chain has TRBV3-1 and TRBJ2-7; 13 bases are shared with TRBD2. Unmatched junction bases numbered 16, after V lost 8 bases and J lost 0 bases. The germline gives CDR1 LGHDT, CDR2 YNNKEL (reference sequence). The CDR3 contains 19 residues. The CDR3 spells CASLPSRTSGGPPSYEQYF. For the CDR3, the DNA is TGTGCCAGCCTACCCTCGAGGACTAGCGGGGGCCCACCCTCCTACGAGCAGTACTTC.

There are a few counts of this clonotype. The CDR3 DNA is TGCGCCAGCAGCCAAGATAACAGCCGCTATGGCTACACCTTC. It translates to CASSQDNSRYGYTF. The chain joins TRBV4-1 to TRBJ1-2; D is unresolved. Germline V gene lookup returns CDR1 MGHRA and CDR2 YSYEKL. CDR3 length: 14 amino acids. Trimming took off 0 bases at V and 4 bases at J, with 9 bases between the two ends.

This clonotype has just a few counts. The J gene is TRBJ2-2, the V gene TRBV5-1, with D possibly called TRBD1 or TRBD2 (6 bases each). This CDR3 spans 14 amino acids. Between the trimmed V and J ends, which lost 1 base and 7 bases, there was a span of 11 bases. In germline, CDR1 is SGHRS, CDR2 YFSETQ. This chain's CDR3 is CASSLRGAGGELFF. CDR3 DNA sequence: TGCGCCAGCAGCTTGAGGGGGGCTGGCGGGGAGCTGTTTTTT.

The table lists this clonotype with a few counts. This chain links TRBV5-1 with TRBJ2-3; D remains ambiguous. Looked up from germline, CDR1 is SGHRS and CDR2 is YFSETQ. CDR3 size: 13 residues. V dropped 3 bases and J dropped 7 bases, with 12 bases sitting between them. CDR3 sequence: CASSSGLGNTQYF. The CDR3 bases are TGCGCCAGCAGCTCCGGCTTGGGGAATACGCAGTATTTT.

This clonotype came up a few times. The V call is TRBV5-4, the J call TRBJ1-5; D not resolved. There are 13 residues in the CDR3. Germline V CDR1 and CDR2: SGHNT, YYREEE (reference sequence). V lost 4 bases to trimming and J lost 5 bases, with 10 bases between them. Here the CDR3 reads CASSPEPDQPQHF. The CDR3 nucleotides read TGTGCCAGCAGCCCTGAACCCGATCAGCCCCAGCATTTT.

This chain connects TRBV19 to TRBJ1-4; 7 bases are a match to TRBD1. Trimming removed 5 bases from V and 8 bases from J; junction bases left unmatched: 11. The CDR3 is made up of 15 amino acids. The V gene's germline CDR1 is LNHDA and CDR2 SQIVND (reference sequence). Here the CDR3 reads CASSDYRGINEKLFF. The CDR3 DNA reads TGTGCCAGTAGTGACTACAGGGGAATAAACGAAAAACTGTTTTTT.

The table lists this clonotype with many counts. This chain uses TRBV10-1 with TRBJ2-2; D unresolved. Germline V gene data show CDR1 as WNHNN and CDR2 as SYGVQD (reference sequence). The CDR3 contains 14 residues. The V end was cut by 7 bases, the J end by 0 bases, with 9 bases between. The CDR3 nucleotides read TGCGCCAGCACACCGGGTCCGAACACCGGGGAGCTGTTTTTT. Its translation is CASTPGPNTGELFF.

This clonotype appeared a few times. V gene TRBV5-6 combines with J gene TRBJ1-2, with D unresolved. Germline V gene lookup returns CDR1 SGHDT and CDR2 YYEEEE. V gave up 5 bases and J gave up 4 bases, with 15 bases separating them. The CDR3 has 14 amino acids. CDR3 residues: CASSQRPRVYGYTF. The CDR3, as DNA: TGTGCCAGCAGTCAAAGGCCGCGGGTCTATGGCTACACCTTC.

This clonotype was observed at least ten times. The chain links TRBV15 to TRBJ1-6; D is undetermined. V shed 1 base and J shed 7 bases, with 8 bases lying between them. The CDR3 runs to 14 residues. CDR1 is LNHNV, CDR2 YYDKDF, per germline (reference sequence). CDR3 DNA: TGTGCCACCAGCAGAGGGTCGAAAAATTCACCCCTCCACTTT. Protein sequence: CATSRGSKNSPLHF.

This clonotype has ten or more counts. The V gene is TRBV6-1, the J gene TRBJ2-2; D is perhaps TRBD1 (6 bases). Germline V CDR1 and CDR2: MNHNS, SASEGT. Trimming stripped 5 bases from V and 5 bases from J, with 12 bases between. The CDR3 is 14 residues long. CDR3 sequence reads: CASSKRTGTGELFF. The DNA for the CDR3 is TGTGCCAGCAGTAAGAGAACAGGGACCGGGGAGCTGTTTTTT.

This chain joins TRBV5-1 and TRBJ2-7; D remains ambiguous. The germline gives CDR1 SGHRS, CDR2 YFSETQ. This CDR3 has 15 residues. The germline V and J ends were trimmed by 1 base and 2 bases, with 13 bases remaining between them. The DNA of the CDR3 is TGCGCCAGCAGCTTGAGTCGGGCGCTCACCTACGAGCAGTACTTC. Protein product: CASSLSRALTYEQYF.

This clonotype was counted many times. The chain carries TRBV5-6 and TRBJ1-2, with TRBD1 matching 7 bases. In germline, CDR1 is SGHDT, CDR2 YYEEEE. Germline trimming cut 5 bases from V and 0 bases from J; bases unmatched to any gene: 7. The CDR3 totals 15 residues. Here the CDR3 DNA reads TGTGCCAGCAGGCAGGGGGTAGTCTCTAACTATGGCTACACCTTC. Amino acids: CASRQGVVSNYGYTF.

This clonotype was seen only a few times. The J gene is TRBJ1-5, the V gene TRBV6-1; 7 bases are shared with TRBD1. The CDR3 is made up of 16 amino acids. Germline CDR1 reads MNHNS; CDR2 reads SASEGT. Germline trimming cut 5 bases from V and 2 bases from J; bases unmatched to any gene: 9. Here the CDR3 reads CASSPTGVGRNQPQHF. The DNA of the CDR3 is TGTGCCAGCAGTCCTACAGGGGTCGGGCGCAATCAGCCCCAGCATTTT.

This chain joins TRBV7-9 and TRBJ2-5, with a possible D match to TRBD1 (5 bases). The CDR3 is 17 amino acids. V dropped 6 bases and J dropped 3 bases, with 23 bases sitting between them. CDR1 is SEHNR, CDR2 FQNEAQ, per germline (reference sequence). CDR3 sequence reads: CASSSPVAGPLKETQYF. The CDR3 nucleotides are TGTGCCAGCAGTTCCCCGGTGGCAGGGCCCCTAAAAGAGACCCAGTACTTC.

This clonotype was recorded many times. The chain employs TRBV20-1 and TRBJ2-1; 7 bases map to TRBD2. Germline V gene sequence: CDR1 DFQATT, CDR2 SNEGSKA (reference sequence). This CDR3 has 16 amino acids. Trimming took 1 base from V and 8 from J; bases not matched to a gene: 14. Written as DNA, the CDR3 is TGCAGTGCTAGAGGGAAGGGCGGGAGCGATTCCTATGAGCAGTTCTTC. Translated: CSARGKGGSDSYEQFF.

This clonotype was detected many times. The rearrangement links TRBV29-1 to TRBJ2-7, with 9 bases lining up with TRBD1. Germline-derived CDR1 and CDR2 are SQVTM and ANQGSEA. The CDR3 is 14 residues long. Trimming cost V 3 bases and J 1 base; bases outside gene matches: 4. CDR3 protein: CSVDPGQGSYEQYF. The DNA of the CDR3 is TGCAGCGTTGACCCGGGACAGGGTTCCTACGAGCAGTACTTC.

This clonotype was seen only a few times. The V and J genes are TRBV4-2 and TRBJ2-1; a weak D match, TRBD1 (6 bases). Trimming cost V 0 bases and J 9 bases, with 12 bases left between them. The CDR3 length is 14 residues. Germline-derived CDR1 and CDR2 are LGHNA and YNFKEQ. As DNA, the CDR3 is TGTGCCAGCAGCCAAGATCTCTGGGGGCTTGAGCAGTTCTTC. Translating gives CASSQDLWGLEQFF.

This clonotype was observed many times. The CDR3 DNA sequence: TGTGCCAGCAGCCAGCGCGGATCAATTTATGAGCAGTTCTTC. It specifies CASSQRGSIYEQFF. The chain is built from TRBV14 and TRBJ2-1; D not resolved. V was cut by 3 bases and J by 8 bases, with 14 bases left in between. Germline lookup yields CDR1 SGHDN and CDR2 FVKESK. CDR3 length equals 14 residues. Full variable domain (missing parts from reference TRBV14 and TRBJ2-1): EAGVTQFPSHSVIEKGQTVTLRCDPISGHDNLYWYRRVMGKEIKFLLHFVKESKQDESGMPNNRFLAERTGGTYSTLKVQPAELEDSGVYFCASSQRGSIYEQFFGPGTRLTVL.